These 14 T cell receptor beta chains came from one sample sequenced in a study of blood T cells in healthy people across ages. PCR was performed a second time for 7 to 11 cycles using a sample-barcoded 5' primer and a J-beta primer mix. Each CDR3 protein is one row after TCRdb ran MiXCR on the 5' RACE reads. The sample shows over 950,000 distinct CDR3 sequences, 45% to 60% of them seen only once. Sequencing was carried out using blood. The receptors were sampled from a woman aged 55 to 70 in good health.

V gene TRBV20-1 combines with J gene TRBJ2-1; 10 nucleotides line up with TRBD2. Trimming cost V 5 bases and J 9 bases; bases outside gene matches: 10. Germline values: CDR1 DFQATT, CDR2 SNEGSKA (reference sequence). This CDR3 comprises 14 residues. CDR3 in amino acids: CSAEPGLASAEQFF. In DNA form, the CDR3 reads TGCAGTGCTGAACCGGGACTAGCGTCCGCTGAGCAGTTCTTC.

The chain uses TRBV20-1 and TRBJ1-2, with D unclear. The V gene lost 5 bases and the J gene lost 8 bases, with 18 bases spanning the gap. CDR1 is DFQATT, CDR2 SNEGSKA, per germline (reference sequence). The CDR3 extends over 13 amino acids. CDR3 residues: CSAGSITGVGYTF. In DNA form, the CDR3 reads TGCAGTGCTGGATCTATAACCGGAGTGGGCTACACCTTC.

The chain has TRBV9 and TRBJ1-2; possible D gene TRBD1, 6 bases. This CDR3 is built from 17 residues. V was pared by 0 bases and J by 4 bases, with 19 bases between. Germline values: CDR1 SGDLS, CDR2 YYNGEE. In DNA, the CDR3 is TGTGCCAGCAGCGTAGAAGGGGGTGGGGGCGATGGCTATGGCTACACCTTC. Encoded protein: CASSVEGGGGDGYGYTF.

This clonotype has just a few counts. The chain has TRBV9 and TRBJ2-3; 7 bases are shared with TRBD1. With 0 bases clipped from V and 9 bases from J, the junction kept 4 bases outside the gene matches. Germline lookup yields CDR1 SGDLS and CDR2 YYNGEE. CDR3 size: 13 residues. The DNA of the CDR3 is TGTGCCAGCAGCGTAGATTTAGGGGGCACGCAGTATTTT. Its translation: CASSVDLGGTQYF. Variable domain in full (rest from reference TRBV9 and TRBJ2-3): DSGVTQTPKHLITATGQRVTLRCSPRSGDLSVYWYQQSLDQGLQFLIQYYNGEERAKGNILERFSAQQFPDLHSELNLSSLELGDSALYFCASSVDLGGTQYFGPGTRLTVL.

The chain has TRBV12-5 and TRBJ2-2, with a weak D call TRBD2 (5 bases). Germline V lookup: CDR1 LGHNT, CDR2 FRNRAP. Trimming left V 7 bases short and J 6 bases short, with 18 bases between. The CDR3 spans 15 residues. The CDR3 nucleotides read TGTGCTAGTGCAGTAGGTTCCACCGGGGCCGGGGAGCTGTTTTTT. It encodes CASAVGSTGAGELFF.

The chain links TRBV7-2 to TRBJ2-7, with TRBD2 identical over 10 bases. J lost 6 bases, V lost 5 bases, and 7 bases had no gene match. Looked up from germline, CDR1 is SGHTA and CDR2 is FQGNSA. The CDR3 has 14 residues. The CDR3 here is CASSPLAGVSEQYF. As DNA, the CDR3 is TGTGCCAGCAGCCCCCTAGCGGGAGTTAGCGAGCAGTACTTC.

The CDR3 sequence is CSATGVEDSGANVLTF. The CDR3 DNA reads TGCAGCGCGACAGGGGTTGAGGACTCTGGGGCCAACGTCCTGACTTTC. This sequence joins TRBV29-1 and TRBJ2-6, with 8 bases matching TRBD1. Germline V CDR1 and CDR2: SQVTM, ANQGSEA. The V gene end was trimmed by 7 bases and the J gene end by 0 bases; junction bases not matched to a gene: 8. The CDR3 is 16 amino acids. The variable domain in full, with the rest retrieved from reference TRBV29-1 and TRBJ2-6, is SAVISQKPSRDICQRGTSLTIQCQVDSQVTMMFWYRQQPGQSLTLIATANQGSEATYESGFVIDKFPISRPNLTFSTLTVSNMSPEDSSIYLCSATGVEDSGANVLTFGAGSRLTVL.

This clonotype was seen many times. The V gene is TRBV6-5, the J gene TRBJ2-3; TRBD1 aligns across 10 bases. CDR3 length equals 15 residues. Germline V gene lookup returns CDR1 MNHEY and CDR2 SVGAGI. V lost 6 bases, J lost 3 bases, and 6 bases stayed unmatched. In nucleotides, the CDR3 is TGTGCCAGCAGCCCCAGGGACAGGGGAACAGATACGCAGTATTTT. It translates to CASSPRDRGTDTQYF.

V gene TRBV20-1 combines with J gene TRBJ2-1, with TRBD2 identical over 8 bases. The CDR3 is 15 amino acids. Germline V lookup: CDR1 DFQATT, CDR2 SNEGSKA (reference sequence). V shed 6 bases and J 5 bases; nucleotides not matched to a gene: 12. The CDR3 protein is CSARNFSGDHNEQFF. The CDR3 coding sequence is TGCAGTGCCAGAAATTTTAGCGGGGATCACAATGAGCAGTTCTTC.

The chain combines TRBV7-8 with TRBJ2-5; no firm D call. This CDR3 region has 13 residues. The V and J ends lost 5 bases and 2 bases respectively, with 9 bases between them. CDR1 and CDR2 (germline): SGHVS, FQNEAQ. CDR3 nucleotide sequence: TGTGCCAGCAGCCCCCCAAAACAAGAGACCCAGTACTTC. It is translated as CASSPPKQETQYF.

CDR3 nucleotide sequence: TGTGCCAGCAGACTCAGGGAAGGTCTCTACGAGCAGTACTTC. Its protein is CASRLREGLYEQYF. V usage is TRBV12-3 or TRBV12-4 and J usage is TRBJ2-7, with D tentatively TRBD1 (5 bases). This CDR3 has 14 amino acids. The V end lost 6 bases, the J end lost 3 bases, and 15 bases lay between the germline ends.

This clonotype was detected only a few times. The chain is built from TRBV25-1 and TRBJ2-7, with 8 positions matching TRBD1. The CDR3 has 17 amino acids. Trimming took 3 bases from V and 0 from J; bases not matched to a gene: 10. From germline, CDR1 is MGHDK and CDR2 SYGVNS. In nucleotides, the CDR3 is TGTGCCAGCAGTGACCATGGACAGGGCCCGAACTCCTACGAGCAGTACTTC. The encoded protein is CASSDHGQGPNSYEQYF.

This clonotype was detected once. The chain combines TRBV7-3 with TRBJ2-7; D gene ambiguous. Near its end, the DNA agrees better with TRBJ2-5, so the J call may be wrong. Germline CDR1 is SGHTA and CDR2 is FQGTGA. The CDR3 runs 14 residues. For the CDR3, the DNA is TGTGCCAGCAGCTTAACGGGGTGGCAGGAGACCCAGTACTTC. Translation: CASSLTGWQETQYF.

This clonotype was detected a few times. CDR3 bases: TGCGCCAGCAGCACGACTAGCGGACCTAAAAACATTCAGTACTTC. Protein: CASSTTSGPKNIQYF. The V gene is TRBV5-1, the J gene TRBJ2-4, with 9 positions matching TRBD2. The germline CDR1 and CDR2 sequences are SGHRS and YFSETQ. The V segment lost 4 bases and the J segment 4 bases; nucleotides outside the gene matches: 6. This CDR3 contains 15 residues.